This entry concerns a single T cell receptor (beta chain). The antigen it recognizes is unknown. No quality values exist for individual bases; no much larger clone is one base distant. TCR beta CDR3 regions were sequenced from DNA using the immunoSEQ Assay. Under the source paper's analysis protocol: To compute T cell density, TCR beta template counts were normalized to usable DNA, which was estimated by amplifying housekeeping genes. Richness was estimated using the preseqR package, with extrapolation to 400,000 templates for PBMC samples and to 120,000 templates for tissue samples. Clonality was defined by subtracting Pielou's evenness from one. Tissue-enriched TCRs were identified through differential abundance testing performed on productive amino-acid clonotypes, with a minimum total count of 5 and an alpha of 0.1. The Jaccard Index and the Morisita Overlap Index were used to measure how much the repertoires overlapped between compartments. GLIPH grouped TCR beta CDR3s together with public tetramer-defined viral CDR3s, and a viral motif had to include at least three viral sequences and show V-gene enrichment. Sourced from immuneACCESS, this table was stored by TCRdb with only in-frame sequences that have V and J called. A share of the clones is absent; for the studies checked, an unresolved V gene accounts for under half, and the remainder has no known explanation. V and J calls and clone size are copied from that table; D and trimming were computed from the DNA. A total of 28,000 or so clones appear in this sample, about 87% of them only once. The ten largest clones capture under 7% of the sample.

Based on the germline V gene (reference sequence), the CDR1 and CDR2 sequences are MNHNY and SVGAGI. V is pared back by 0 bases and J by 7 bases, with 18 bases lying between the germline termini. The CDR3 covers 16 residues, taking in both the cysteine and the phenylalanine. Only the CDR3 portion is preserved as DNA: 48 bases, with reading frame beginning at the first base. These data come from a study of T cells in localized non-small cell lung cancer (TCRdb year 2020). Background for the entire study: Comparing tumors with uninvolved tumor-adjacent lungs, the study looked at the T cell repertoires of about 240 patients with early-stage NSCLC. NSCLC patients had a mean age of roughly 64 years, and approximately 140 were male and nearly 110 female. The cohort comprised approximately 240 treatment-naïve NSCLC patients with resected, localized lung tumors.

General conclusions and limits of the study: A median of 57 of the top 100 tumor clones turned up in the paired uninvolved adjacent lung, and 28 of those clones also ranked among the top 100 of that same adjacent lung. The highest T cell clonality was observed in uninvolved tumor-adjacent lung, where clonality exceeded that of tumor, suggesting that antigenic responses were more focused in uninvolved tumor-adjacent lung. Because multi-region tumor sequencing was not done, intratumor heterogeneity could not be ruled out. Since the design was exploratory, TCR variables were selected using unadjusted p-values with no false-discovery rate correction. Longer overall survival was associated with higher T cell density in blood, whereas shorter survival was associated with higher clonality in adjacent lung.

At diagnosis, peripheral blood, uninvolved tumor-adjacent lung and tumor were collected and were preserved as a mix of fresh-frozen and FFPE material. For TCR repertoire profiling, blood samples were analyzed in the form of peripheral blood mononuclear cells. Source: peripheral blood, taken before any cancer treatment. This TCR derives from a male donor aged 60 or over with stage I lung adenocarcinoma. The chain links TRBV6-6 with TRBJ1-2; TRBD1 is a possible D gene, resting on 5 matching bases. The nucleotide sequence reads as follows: TGTGCCAGCAGTTACTCACCAAGGGACTTATGGGGTGGCTACACCTTC. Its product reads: CASSYSPRDLWGGYTF.